Below are 5 T cell receptor beta chains sequenced from a single sample in a study of blood T cell repertoires in COVID-19. Data came from immunoSEQ multiplex PCR; TCRdb stores just in-frame clones and leaves some out. The table has around 130,000 clones, under 85% seen once. Sequencing was performed on peripheral blood. These receptors were obtained from a man aged 35-49 years with active or convalescent COVID-19.

This chain connects TRBV7-2 to TRBJ2-5, with 10 bases identical to TRBD2. The CDR3 is 15 amino acids. V trimming: 8 bases; J trimming: 4 bases; junction bases outside the gene matches: 10. Germline V gene sequence: CDR1 SGHTA, CDR2 FQGNSA. CDR3: CASCRAAGGPETQYF. The CDR3, as DNA: TGTGCCAGCTGCAGAGCAGCGGGGGGGCCAGAGACCCAGTACTTC.

V and J are TRBV11-2 and TRBJ2-7; 7 nucleotides line up with TRBD2. Germline V lookup: CDR1 SGHAT, CDR2 FQNNGV. J was trimmed by 0 bases and V by 1 base; bases with no gene match: 6. The CDR3 is 16 amino acids. The chain's CDR3 is CASSLVGGGPSYEQYF. CDR3 in DNA: TGTGCCAGCAGCTTAGTGGGCGGGGGTCCCTCCTACGAGCAGTACTTC.

A word on this clone: The same CDR3 can be traced to other DNA sequences in this sample. The chain couples TRBV3-1 (or the pseudogene TRBV3-2) to TRBJ1-5; D gene uncertain. Germline V gives CDR1 LGHDT, CDR2 YNNKEL (reference sequence). Trimming pared 5 bases from V and 4 bases from J, leaving 9 bases between. This CDR3 region has 13 residues. The CDR3 nucleotides are TGTGCCAGCAGCGGCCAGGCTAATCAGCCCCAGCATTTT. Amino acid sequence: CASSGQANQPQHF.

The chain joins TRBV6-6 to TRBJ1-2; 12 bases line up with TRBD1. The J segment lost 8 bases and the V segment lost 4 bases, leaving 8 bases of the junction unmatched. Germline assignment: CDR1 MNHNY and CDR2 SVGAGI (reference sequence). The CDR3 sequence is 15 residues long. Written as DNA, the CDR3 is TGTGCCAGCAGTTCTTGGCGGGACAGGGGGCAAGGCTACACCTTC. It translates to CASSSWRDRGQGYTF.

Only one count was recorded for this clone. This chain joins TRBV2 and TRBJ2-2; tentatively, D is TRBD1 (5 bases). This CDR3 is 14 amino acids long. V gave up 4 bases and J gave up 5 bases, with 11 bases separating them. Germline CDR1 SNHLY, CDR2 FYNNEI. The CDR3 nucleotides are TGTGCCAGCAGTGGGCAGGGTTGGACCGGGGAGCTGTTTTTT. This sequence encodes CASSGQGWTGELFF.